The TCR beta chain under discussion was sequenced for a study of identical twins. Study observations and caveats: Abundant beta clonotypes from cord blood had fewer insertions, unlike memory repertoires, which showed none. The study found excess low generation probability among twin-shared out-of-frame alpha sequences.

TCRdb called the 5' RACE reads again in MiXCR, with one record for every CDR3 protein. This table has about 470,000 distinct CDR3 sequences, approximately 24% appearing once. On this clonotype itself: The antigen is not known.

Trimming took 2 bases from V and 2 from J; bases not matched to a gene: 10. The CDR3 sequence is 18 residues long. The same sample was also used in a study of T cells expressing NK-cell markers. That paper notes: Repertoires of TCR beta were obtained from T cells sorted as CD3+CD56+NKG2C+, CD3+CD56+NKG2C- and CD3+CD56-NKG2C+. Also leading the CD3+CD56-NKG2C+ fraction in a few donors were these clonotypes.

The chain combines TRBV12-3 or TRBV12-4 with TRBJ2-2; 8 bases are a match to TRBD1. The TCR sequence derives from a woman under 30 in good health. The material sequenced was CD4+ T cells sorted from blood. The CDR3: CASSLSPRGRRNTGELFF. The DNA for the CDR3 is TGTGCCAGCAGTTTATCGCCCAGGGGGCGTCGAAACACCGGGGAGCTGTTTTTT.